Listed below are T cell receptor beta chains from one sample, sequenced in a study of blood T cell repertoires in COVID-19. Generated by immunoSEQ multiplex PCR, the TCRdb table keeps only in-frame clones and is missing some. The sample lists about 39,000 clones; 79% were seen once. Sequences were obtained from peripheral blood. The receptors shown here come from a man between 65 and 85 years old with acute or convalescent COVID-19. CDR3s leave out the opening cysteine and the closing phenylalanine or tryptophan. D genes are given only for firm matches.

D,V,CDR3
TRBD2,TRBV28,ASSPGLAVSYNEQF
TRBD1,TRBV19,ASSDRQGTTPY
-,TRBV9,ASSVGGNQYNEQF
TRBD1,TRBV11-2,ASSPTPGGYDGYT
TRBD2,TRBV6-1,ASSEALLAAYNEQF
-,TRBV7-8,ASSLERTGINSPLH
-,TRBV25-1,ASSDDPSSSTPGELF
TRBD1,TRBV2,ASSGGAGTGNLYEQY
TRBD2,TRBV5-1,ASSLFSGRDDTQY
-,TRBV7-9,ASSLTENMNTEAF
TRBD1,TRBV5-4,ASSLGAGGNYGYT
TRBD1,TRBV28,ASRTTGSYYEQY
TRBD2,TRBV11-2,ASSQPTSGLQETQY
-,TRBV12-3/TRBV12-4,ASSPQGLEQY
-,TRBV5-5,ASSFKPRDNEQY
-,TRBV15,ATSPSGTNNEQF
TRBD1,TRBV11-3,ASSSTGASYEQY
TRBD2,TRBV19,ASSEAGGNTGELF
-,TRBV7-9,ASSLSPYSLRTEAF
-,TRBV7-2,ASSLYNERAF
TRBD2,TRBV7-9,ASSSLAGTTDTQY
-,TRBV7-9,ASSLERGAGGNTIY
-,TRBV25-1,ATSHSTRGYFEKLF
TRBD2,TRBV2,ASSPLAGVSGELF
-,TRBV28,ASSVREDYGYT
TRBD1,TRBV2,ASSEPPGQDNQPQH
-,TRBV7-8,ASSLVVGAGGPNEQY
-,TRBV21-1,ASRRLDTGELF
-,TRBV11-2,ASSFTGTNTGELF
TRBD1,TRBV5-1,ASSNGQANTEAF
-,TRBV5-8,ASNPWGRGAHEQY
-,TRBV7-8,ASSSQGAGGTEAF
-,TRBV7-3,ASSLTPGGQETQY
-,TRBV7-2,ASSLARPTNYGYT
-,TRBV3-1/TRBV3-2,ASSQRRLNSPLH
-,TRBV6-5,ASRTRIAPDTQY
-,TRBV28,ASRSGLLANTGELF
-,TRBV20-1,SASKGADTQY
TRBD2,TRBV7-7,ASSPRLAGGGELF
TRBD1,TRBV19,ASSPRTGSGTEAF
-,TRBV5-4,ASSPSGGLIEQY
-,TRBV27,ASSLGANQPQH
-,TRBV20-1,SLKNTQY
-,TRBV11-1,ASSWGLVGQPQH
TRBD1,TRBV10-3,AISAGQGLETQY
TRBD2,TRBV5-1,ASSVGTSGQETQY
TRBD2,TRBV7-3,ASSFRLAGENTQY
-,TRBV27,ASSFGPHTDTQY
TRBD1,TRBV14,ASSQGDRVRYGYT
-,TRBV3-1/TRBV3-2,ASSQWGRRNEQY
TRBD1,TRBV15,ALGRDSLKETQY
TRBD1,TRBV19,ASRDPQGPELF
-,TRBV6-5,ASSSQGHLYGYT
TRBD2,TRBV28,ASSPSGTSGREPYNEQF
-,TRBV29-1,SATGTHYEQY
TRBD2,TRBV11-2,ASSYGTSGEQF